The TCR beta chain under discussion was sequenced for a study of cytomegalovirus exposure and HLA in healthy donors. About this clone itself: Antigen unknown.

Study-level points and caveats: In a later analysis, TCR beta V- and J-gene trimming was associated with a missense DCLRE1C variant. Productive rates of about 87% or about 30% were seen for most TCR beta V segments in an earlier analysis.

Germline lookup yields CDR1 LNHDA and CDR2 SQIVND (reference sequence). The V and J ends lost 4 bases and 7 bases, in that order; junction bases with no gene match: 8. This CDR3 spans 16 amino acids. Researchers ran the PCR with 60 Vbeta and 13 Jbeta primers. Sequencing used immunoSEQ multiplex PCR; TCRdb keeps in-frame clones, though not all of them. The sample has 100,000 to 150,000 clones, roughly 8.8% seen once. The V call is TRBV19, the J call TRBJ1-6; 9 nucleotides line up with TRBD1. What was sequenced was PBMCs. This TCR came from a middle-aged woman in good health and CMV-seropositive. CDR3 bases: TGTGCCAGTAGTACTCTTACGGGACAGGGAAATTCACCCCTCCACTTT. Translation: CASSTLTGQGNSPLHF.